These 5 T cell receptor beta chains were sequenced from one sample in a study of shared clonotypes between healthy human individuals. The repertoire was sequenced with immunoSEQ multiplex PCR; TCRdb's copy has only in-frame clones and lacks some. The sample gives about 2.4 million clones, more than 85% of which show up once; about 0.39% is in the top ten. The specimen was naive CD4+ T cells from PBMCs. Subset reported: CD45RA+ positively selected. All receptors come from a young man in good health. Some clones in this sample may be carry-over from other donors' samples.

This chain joins TRBV5-1 and TRBJ2-5; the D gene is possibly TRBD1 (6 bases). The CDR3 contains 17 residues. Trimming took 2 bases from V and 2 from J, leaving 19 bases between them. Looked up from germline, CDR1 is SGHRS and CDR2 is YFSETQ. The CDR3 coding sequence is TGCGCCAGCAGCTTTTTGTCCGGGACACACACTCAAGAGACCCAGTACTTC. Its translation: CASSFLSGTHTQETQYF.

The chain uses TRBV28 and TRBJ2-7, with a tentative D call TRBD1 (5 bases). V dropped 5 bases and J dropped 5 bases, with 19 bases sitting between them. CDR1 and CDR2 from the germline V gene are MDHEN and SYDVKM. This CDR3 region has 15 residues. The CDR3 DNA reads TGTGCCAGCAGTCCCCTTCTTAGGGGTCCGGACGAGCAGTACTTC. It encodes CASSPLLRGPDEQYF.

This chain joins TRBV2 and TRBJ2-7; D may correspond to TRBD1 or TRBD2 (5 bases each). The germline V and J ends were trimmed by 6 bases and 6 bases, with 15 bases remaining between them. CDR3 length: 13 residues. The germline V gene has CDR1 SNHLY and CDR2 FYNNEI. In DNA, the CDR3 is TGTGCCAGCAGCCAAGTGGGGGTGGCCGAGCAGTACTTC. Its protein is CASSQVGVAEQYF.

CDR3 residues: CASSTATGWDIQYF. The CDR3 DNA reads TGTGCCAGCAGTACTGCGACAGGGTGGGACATTCAGTACTTC. The chain is built from TRBV28 and TRBJ2-4, with 7 bases lining up with TRBD1. The germline V gene encodes CDR1 MDHEN and CDR2 SYDVKM. With V trimmed by 5 bases and J by 8 bases, 9 bases remained unmatched. CDR3 length equals 14 residues.

As to this clone: Other DNA sequences in this specimen translate into the identical CDR3. This chain joins TRBV5-1 and TRBJ2-7; no clear D gene. The CDR3 runs to 11 residues. Trimming stripped 2 bases from V and 6 bases from J, with 6 bases between. Germline V gene sequence: CDR1 SGHRS, CDR2 YFSETQ. As DNA, the CDR3 is TGCGCCAGCAGCTTAGACTCCGAGCAGTACTTC. Translated: CASSLDSEQYF.